This section outlines one TCR beta chain sequence together with its context. This specimen comes from a study of cytomegalovirus exposure and HLA in healthy donors. Study-level information: Ancestry clustering placed about 86% of under 450 genotyped donors in the Caucasian-associated cluster.

The CDR3 consists of 16 residues. V shed 2 bases, J shed 4 bases, and the junction held 10 bases outside the gene matches. The V gene's germline CDR1 is SGHRS and CDR2 YFSETQ. Use of 60 Vbeta and 13 Jbeta primers characterized the PCR. Repertoires were generated with immunoSEQ multiplex PCR, while TCRdb's copy carries only in-frame clones and drops some. The repertoire holds some 120,000 clones, with about 80% as singletons. This receptor was taken from a man younger than 30 in good health and CMV-seronegative. Sequenced: PBMCs. The rearrangement links TRBV5-1 to TRBJ1-1, with 8 bases that match TRBD1. The CDR3 region is CASSFTAGGKGTEAFF. CDR3 coding DNA: TGCGCCAGCAGCTTTACGGCAGGGGGCAAGGGCACTGAAGCTTTCTTT.